This TCR beta chain was obtained from a study of CD8 T cells in Susac syndrome. The CDR3 is made up of 14 amino acids. The germline V and J ends were trimmed by 3 bases and 3 bases, with 11 bases remaining between them. Random hexamers were used to reverse transcribe the RNA input (about 0.5 to 1 ug). TCRdb passed the immunoSEQ multiplex PCR reads through MiXCR, listing each CDR3 protein once. The sample comprises more than 75,000 distinct CDR3 sequences, about 94% of which are singletons, and about 0.3% rests with the top ten. The clonotype originates from a human donor in good health. The chain joins TRBV12-3 or TRBV12-4 to TRBJ1-2; the D is unclear. Specimen: CD8+ T cells from PBMCs. The DNA for the CDR3 is TGTGCCAGCAGTTTTTGGGCGAGGGACTATGGCTACACCTTC. This sequence encodes CASSFWARDYGYTF.